The rows below give T cell receptor beta chains drawn from one sample of a study of cytomegalovirus exposure and HLA in healthy donors. Method: immunoSEQ multiplex PCR; TCRdb's copy keeps in-frame clones and lacks some. The table has some 71,000 clones, 76% seen once. Specimen: PBMCs. The receptors derive from a man between 18 and 35 years old in good health and CMV-seronegative. Each CDR3 is given with its conserved first and last residue. The D gene is left open where the match is weak. Part of the rows lack a size; the others show once, few, many or a class for expanded clones.

j_call: TRBJ2-2
d_call: -
v_call: TRBV28
clone_size: -
cdr3_length: 16
cdr3_aa: CASSQPQGSNTGELFF
cdr3_nt: TGTGCCAGCAGCCAACCCCAGGGGAGTAACACCGGGGAGCTGTTTTTT

j_call: TRBJ2-7
d_call: TRBD2
v_call: TRBV9
clone_size: -
cdr3_length: 15
cdr3_aa: CASSISSGDSYEQYF
cdr3_nt: TGTGCCAGCAGCATCTCTAGCGGGGACTCCTACGAGCAGTACTTC

j_call: TRBJ2-5
d_call: -
v_call: TRBV23-1
clone_size: -
cdr3_length: 20
cdr3_aa: CASSQALQGIGFIKKETQYF
cdr3_nt: TGCGCCAGCAGTCAAGCGCTACAGGGCATCGGTTTTATTAAAAAGGAGACCCAGTACTTC

j_call: TRBJ1-5
d_call: -
v_call: TRBV5-1
clone_size: -
cdr3_length: 14
cdr3_aa: CASRRGATDQPQHF
cdr3_nt: TGCGCCAGCAGGCGGGGGGCGACTGATCAGCCCCAGCATTTT

j_call: TRBJ2-1
d_call: TRBD2
v_call: TRBV4-1
clone_size: once
cdr3_length: 16
cdr3_aa: CASSQERAGGPNEQFF
cdr3_nt: TGCGCCAGCAGCCAAGAGAGAGCGGGGGGGCCCAATGAGCAGTTCTTC

j_call: TRBJ2-1
d_call: TRBD2
v_call: TRBV27
clone_size: -
cdr3_length: 13
cdr3_aa: CASIGGGPYEQFF
cdr3_nt: TGTGCCAGCATCGGCGGGGGGCCCTATGAGCAGTTCTTC

j_call: TRBJ2-1
d_call: TRBD2
v_call: TRBV28
clone_size: -
cdr3_length: 16
cdr3_aa: CASRSVRLAGNNEQFF
cdr3_nt: TGTGCCAGCAGGTCGGTTAGGCTAGCGGGAAACAATGAGCAGTTCTTC

j_call: TRBJ2-3
d_call: -
v_call: TRBV5-1
clone_size: -
cdr3_length: 20
cdr3_aa: CASSSPTGARGPASTDTQYF
cdr3_nt: TGCGCCAGCAGCTCACCTACCGGGGCCAGGGGCCCCGCTAGCACAGATACGCAGTATTTT

j_call: TRBJ1-5
d_call: -
v_call: TRBV6-1
clone_size: -
cdr3_length: 16
cdr3_aa: CASSKGLDRFYQPQHF
cdr3_nt: TGTGCCAGCAGTAAAGGGCTAGACAGGTTCTATCAGCCCCAGCATTTT

j_call: TRBJ1-1
d_call: -
v_call: TRBV28
clone_size: -
cdr3_length: 14
cdr3_aa: CASRYGVRTELPFF
cdr3_nt: TGTGCCAGCAGATACGGGGTCCGAACAGAATTACCTTTCTTT

j_call: TRBJ1-2
d_call: TRBD1
v_call: TRBV7-6
clone_size: -
cdr3_length: 16
cdr3_aa: CASSLAPGGDRGGYTF
cdr3_nt: TGTGCCAGCAGCTTAGCCCCGGGGGGAGACAGGGGTGGCTACACCTTC

j_call: TRBJ1-6
d_call: -
v_call: TRBV6-5
clone_size: once
cdr3_length: 13
cdr3_aa: CASSYSSGPPLHF
cdr3_nt: TGTGCCAGCAGTTACTCGTCAGGGCCACCCCTCCACTTT

j_call: TRBJ1-2
d_call: -
v_call: TRBV7-9
clone_size: -
cdr3_length: 14
cdr3_aa: CASSPPDRNYGYTF
cdr3_nt: TGTGCCAGCAGCCCCCCGGACAGAAACTATGGCTACACCTTC

j_call: TRBJ2-5
d_call: TRBD1
v_call: TRBV28
clone_size: -
cdr3_length: 18
cdr3_aa: CASSFNAPGQIPAETQYF
cdr3_nt: TGTGCCAGCAGTTTTAATGCCCCGGGACAGATCCCCGCGGAGACCCAGTACTTC

j_call: TRBJ2-5
d_call: TRBD2
v_call: TRBV6-4
clone_size: -
cdr3_length: 14
cdr3_aa: CASKRLADSETQYF
cdr3_nt: TGTGCCAGCAAGCGACTAGCAGACAGTGAGACCCAGTACTTC

j_call: TRBJ1-6
d_call: TRBD1
v_call: TRBV9
clone_size: -
cdr3_length: 16
cdr3_aa: CASSFLPGQGNSPLHF
cdr3_nt: TGTGCCAGCAGCTTTCTACCGGGACAGGGGAATTCACCCCTCCACTTT

j_call: TRBJ1-2
d_call: TRBD1
v_call: TRBV27
clone_size: once
cdr3_length: 13
cdr3_aa: CASSFDRDGGYTF
cdr3_nt: TGTGCCAGCAGTTTCGACAGGGATGGGGGCTACACCTTC

j_call: TRBJ2-3
d_call: TRBD1
v_call: TRBV5-1
clone_size: -
cdr3_length: 16
cdr3_aa: CASSWTGEGGPDTQYF
cdr3_nt: TGCGCCAGCAGCTGGACAGGGGAGGGGGGCCCAGATACGCAGTATTTT

j_call: TRBJ2-3
d_call: -
v_call: TRBV10-3
clone_size: -
cdr3_length: 14
cdr3_aa: CAIRDSSYTDTQYF
cdr3_nt: TGTGCCATCAGGGACAGCTCCTACACAGATACGCAGTATTTT

j_call: TRBJ1-2
d_call: -
v_call: TRBV5-4
clone_size: few
cdr3_length: 15
cdr3_aa: CASSFRGPPYYGYTF
cdr3_nt: TGTGCCAGCAGCTTCCGAGGGCCGCCTTACTATGGCTACACCTTC

j_call: TRBJ2-4
d_call: TRBD1
v_call: TRBV6-1
clone_size: -
cdr3_length: 17
cdr3_aa: CASSEGPGQASKNIQYF
cdr3_nt: TGTGCCAGCAGTGAAGGACCGGGACAGGCCAGCAAAAACATTCAGTACTTC

j_call: TRBJ1-1
d_call: -
v_call: TRBV12-5
clone_size: -
cdr3_length: 14
cdr3_aa: CASGLGGDGSEAFF
cdr3_nt: TGTGCTAGTGGTTTGGGGGGGGACGGCTCTGAAGCTTTCTTT

j_call: TRBJ2-5
d_call: TRBD1
v_call: TRBV28
clone_size: -
cdr3_length: 15
cdr3_aa: CASSQTGAAWETQYF
cdr3_nt: TGTGCCAGCAGTCAGACAGGGGCCGCCTGGGAGACCCAGTACTTC